This T cell receptor (beta chain) was sequenced during a study of T cell clonotyping in hematopoietic cell transplantation. Study results and caveats: Graft donor and pretransplant recipient Inverse Simpson Index values predicted broader posttransplant TCR diversity.

Points on this clone: Its target is not known.

Profiled with immunoSEQ multiplex PCR; TCRdb holds only in-frame clones, not every one. The data show about 16,000 clones, 80% to 90% seen once. This CDR3 has 14 residues. Trimming pared 10 bases from V and 1 base from J, leaving 14 bases between. Germline loops: CDR1 MNHNS, CDR2 SASEGT. V is TRBV6-1 and J is TRBJ1-3; tentative D call: TRBD1 (5 bases). Sequenced material: peripheral blood mononuclear cells. The sequence came from a woman aged 40 to 55 in good health. Some clones in this sample may be carry-over from other donors' samples. The CDR3 sequence is CATRRGFSGNTIYF. DNA for the CDR3: TGTGCCACCAGACGGGGGTTTTCTGGAAACACCATATATTTT.